This section outlines one T cell receptor (beta chain) sequence together with its context. Its antigen is undetermined. V shed 6 bases and J 4 bases; nucleotides not matched to a gene: 9. CDR3 size: 15 residues. Germline V gives CDR1 MDHEN, CDR2 SYDVKM. In the PCR, 60 Vbeta and 13 Jbeta primers were used. Profiled with immunoSEQ multiplex PCR; TCRdb holds only in-frame clones, not every one. The sample contains 110,000 to 150,000 clones, 70% to 90% of which appear only once. The data derive from a study of cytomegalovirus exposure and HLA in healthy donors. Overall study context: Some 85 million unique TCRs from HLA-typed donors were held in an early data release. Study-level results: Previously analyzed data showed that most TCR beta V segments were productive at a frequency of about 90% or about 30%. A classifier reportedly called cytomegalovirus status with high sensitivity and specificity.

Healthy donors of bone marrow made up the group. The sequencing input was PBMCs. This sequence originates from a middle-aged woman in good health and CMV-seropositive. This sequence joins TRBV28 and TRBJ1-2; 9 bases are shared with TRBD1. The CDR3 reads CASRAPGQGTYGYTF. DNA for the CDR3: TGTGCCAGCAGGGCTCCGGGACAGGGAACCTATGGCTACACCTTC.